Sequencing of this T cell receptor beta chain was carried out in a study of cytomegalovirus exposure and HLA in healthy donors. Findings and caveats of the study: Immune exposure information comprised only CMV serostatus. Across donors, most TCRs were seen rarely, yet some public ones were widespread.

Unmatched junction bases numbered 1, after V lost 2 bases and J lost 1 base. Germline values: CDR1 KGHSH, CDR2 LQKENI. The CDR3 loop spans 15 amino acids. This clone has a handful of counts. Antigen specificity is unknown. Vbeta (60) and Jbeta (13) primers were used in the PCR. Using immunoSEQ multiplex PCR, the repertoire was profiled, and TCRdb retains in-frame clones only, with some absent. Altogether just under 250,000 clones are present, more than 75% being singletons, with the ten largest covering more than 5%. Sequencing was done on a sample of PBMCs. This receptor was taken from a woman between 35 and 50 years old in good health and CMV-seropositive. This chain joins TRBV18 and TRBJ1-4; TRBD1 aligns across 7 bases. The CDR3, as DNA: TGTGCCAGCTCACCAGACAGGGTAACTAATGAAAAACTGTTTTTT. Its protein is CASSPDRVTNEKLFF.